What follows are 27 T cell receptor beta chains derived from one specimen sequenced in a study of Graves' ophthalmopathy and Graves' hyperthyroidism. The study amplified TCR beta CDR3 regions using RNA transcripts. Scientists carried out first-round RT-PCR using HTBI primers and then a second-round multiplex PCR. TCRdb used MiXCR to reprocess the multiplex PCR reads, holding one entry per CDR3 protein. This sample has 650,000 to 900,000 distinct CDR3 sequences; 40% occur once, and the top ten carry 40% to 55%. The source material was peripheral blood. Receptor source: an adult man with Graves' ophthalmopathy.

With respect to this clonotype: In this CDR3 the conserved last residue, phenylalanine or tryptophan, is missing, so a read error is likely. The chain joins TRBV5-1 to TRBJ1-5; D gene uncertain. Trimming stripped 4 bases from V and 2 bases from J, with 13 bases between. The CDR3 covers 15 residues. Germline loops: CDR1 SGHRS, CDR2 YFSETQ. The CDR3 spells CASSPGPRGNQPQHL. The CDR3 region has the DNA TGCGCCAGCAGCCCGGGCCCACGCGGCAATCAGCCCCAGCATCTT.

This clonotype was recorded once. The junction does not match germline at one end; this may be a read error. This chain links TRBV15 with TRBJ1-4, with TRBD1 matching 7 bases. This CDR3 contains 15 residues. Germline V gene sequence: CDR1 LNHNV, CDR2 YYDKDF (reference sequence). CDR3 loop: CATIRLVQGMEKLFF. The CDR3 region has the DNA TGTGCCACCATCAGACTCGTACAGGGGATGGAAAAACTGTTTTTT.

This clonotype was detected many times. The rearrangement uses TRBV7-9 and TRBJ1-2; no definite D call. V was trimmed by 3 bases and J by 5 bases, leaving 16 bases between them. The CDR3 runs to 15 residues. CDR1 is SEHNR and CDR2 is FQNEAQ in the germline V gene (reference sequence). CDR3 nucleotides: TGTGCCAGCAGCTTGTTCAAGAAGGGTTTGTATGGCTACACCTTC. This translates into CASSLFKKGLYGYTF.

As regards this clonotype: The junction does not match germline at one end; this may be a read error. The chain links TRBV4-3 to TRBJ1-5; D unresolved. The CDR3 consists of 13 residues. The germline CDR1 and CDR2 sequences are LGHNA and YSLEER. CDR3 nucleotide sequence: TGCGCCAGCAACCAAGGGCGCAATCAGCCCCAGCATTTT. Translated, it gives CASNQGRNQPQHF.

Worth noting for this clonotype: Lacking the conserved final phenylalanine or tryptophan, this CDR3 likely reflects a read error. The limits of the CDR3 on the DNA are not certain, so only TCRdb's listed CDR3 is given. This chain joins TRBV29-1 and TRBJ1-4. The CDR3 length is 8 residues, termini included. Germline-derived CDR1 and CDR2 are SQVTM and ANQGSEA. CDR3 sequence reads: CSVEEGNY.

About this clonotype itself: This may come from a read error, since a much larger clone is one base off. The missing conserved phenylalanine or tryptophan at the end of this CDR3 makes a read error likely. The V call is TRBV6-6, the J call TRBJ2-5; 10 bases fit TRBD1. With 8 bases clipped from V and 7 bases from J, the junction kept 7 bases outside the gene matches. CDR1 is MNHNY and CDR2 is SVGAGI in the germline V gene (reference sequence). The CDR3 is 13 residues long. The CDR3 spells CASEDRGPGTQYV. CDR3 in DNA: TGTGCCAGCGAAGACAGGGGGCCTGGGACCCAGTACGTC.

The chain has TRBV25-1 and TRBJ2-3, with TRBD2 identical over 11 bases. Germline V gives CDR1 MGHDK, CDR2 SYGVNS. Trimming at V came to 4 bases and at J to 5 bases, leaving 5 bases not matched to a gene. The CDR3 is 15 amino acids. Here the CDR3 reads CASSGSGGAIDTQYF. As DNA, the CDR3 is TGTGCCAGCAGTGGTAGCGGGGGGGCCATAGATACGCAGTATTTT.

This CDR3 reads CASSQVVGAYEQYF. In nucleotides, the CDR3 is TGTGCCAGCAGCCAAGTAGTAGGGGCCTACGAGCAGTACTTC. V gene TRBV9 combines with J gene TRBJ2-7; the D gene is possibly TRBD1 (5 bases). V lost 4 bases to trimming and J lost 2 bases, with 13 bases between them. CDR3 length: 14 residues. Germline V gene data show CDR1 as SGDLS and CDR2 as YYNGEE.

The CDR3 DNA reads as TGTGCCAGCAGCGGGAGGGACACTGGGGCCAACGTCCTGACTTTC. This encodes CASSGRDTGANVLTF. This sequence joins TRBV7-9 and TRBJ2-6, with a tentative D call TRBD2 (7 bases). Germline CDR1 and CDR2: SEHNR and FQNEAQ (reference sequence). This CDR3 region has 15 residues. V lost 5 bases and J 2 bases, leaving 10 bases between the germline ends.

The chain combines TRBV18 with TRBJ1-1, with a weak D call TRBD1 (5 bases). CDR3 size: 13 residues. Germline V gene lookup returns CDR1 KGHSH and CDR2 LQKENI. V gave up 4 bases and J gave up 6 bases, with 12 bases separating them. CDR3 coding DNA: TGTGCCAGCTCACTCGCCAGGGAGGCTGAAGCTTTCTTT. Translated: CASSLAREAEAFF.

The rearrangement links TRBV7-2 to TRBJ2-5; 8 bases map to TRBD1. Looked up from germline, CDR1 is SGHTA and CDR2 is FQGNSA. V lost 0 bases to trimming and J lost 9 bases; unmatched junction nucleotides: 9. The CDR3 has 15 amino acids. The CDR3 DNA reads as TGTGCCAGCAGCTTAGCGGTAGGCAGGGGGCAGTCCCAGTACTTC. Protein: CASSLAVGRGQSQYF.

This clonotype showed up just a few times. The chain is built from TRBV20-1 and TRBJ2-5; TRBD2 matches 8 bases. Germline values: CDR1 DFQATT, CDR2 SNEGSKA (reference sequence). Trimming removed 6 bases from V and 3 bases from J; junction bases left unmatched: 9. The CDR3 totals 14 residues. The chain's CDR3 is CSAPGGSLEETQYF. CDR3 nucleotides: TGCAGTGCCCCGGGGGGGTCGCTGGAAGAGACCCAGTACTTC.

The chain is built from TRBV7-9 and TRBJ2-6; 8 nucleotides match TRBD1. CDR3 length: 17 residues. With V trimmed by 5 bases and J by 4 bases, 10 bases remained unmatched. Germline values: CDR1 SEHNR, CDR2 FQNEAQ (reference sequence). DNA of the CDR3: TGTGCCAGCAGCCAACAGGGGGTAGCGTCCGGGGCCAACGTCCTGACTTTC. It encodes CASSQQGVASGANVLTF. Drawing the rest from reference TRBV7-9 and TRBJ2-6, the complete variable domain is DTGVSQNPRHKITKRGQNVTFRCDPISEHNRLYWYRQTLGQGPEFLTYFQNEAQLEKSRLLSDRFSAERPKGSFSTLEIQRTEQGDSAMYLCASSQQGVASGANVLTFGAGSRLTVL.

The table lists this clonotype with a few counts. This chain connects TRBV5-8 to TRBJ2-5, with D uncertain. Germline loops: CDR1 SGHTS, CDR2 YDEGEE. The CDR3 contains 15 residues. The ends were cut back, 3 bases at V and 5 bases at J, with 17 bases in the middle. CDR3 amino acids: CASSSYTVIGETQYF. The CDR3 DNA reads TGTGCCAGCAGCTCGTATACAGTTATTGGGGAGACCCAGTACTTC.

This clonotype was detected only a few times. This chain uses TRBV25-1 with TRBJ2-2, with D tentatively TRBD1 or TRBD2 (6 bases each). V shed 8 bases and J shed 4 bases, with 11 bases lying between them. This CDR3 spans 13 amino acids. Germline V CDR1 and CDR2: MGHDK, SYGVNS. The CDR3: CASGKGGTGELFF. CDR3 DNA sequence: TGTGCCAGCGGGAAGGGGGGCACCGGGGAGCTGTTTTTT. Full variable domain (remainder filled in from reference TRBV25-1 and TRBJ2-2): EADIYQTPRYLVIGTGKKITLECSQTMGHDKMYWYQQDPGMELHLIHYSYGVNSTEKGDLSSESTVSRIRTEHFPLTLESARPSHTSQYLCASGKGGTGELFFGEGSRLTVL.

The V gene is TRBV7-9, the J gene TRBJ2-5; no clear D gene. Trimming pared 4 bases from V and 5 bases from J, leaving 8 bases between. This CDR3 has 12 amino acids. Looked up from germline, CDR1 is SEHNR and CDR2 is FQNEAQ (reference sequence). The CDR3 here is CASSSRRETQYF. CDR3 bases: TGTGCCAGCAGCTCCCGAAGGGAGACCCAGTACTTC.

This clonotype was seen a handful of times. The chain has TRBV5-4 and TRBJ1-2, with D perhaps TRBD1 (5 bases). The CDR3 runs 16 residues. V lost 0 bases to trimming and J lost 2 bases, with 14 bases between them. Germline CDR1 and CDR2: SGHNT and YYREEE (reference sequence). The CDR3 sequence: CASSLAATAMNYGYTF. CDR3 sequence (DNA): TGTGCCAGCAGCTTGGCCGCGACAGCGATGAACTATGGCTACACCTTC.

This clonotype was detected once. The chain is built from TRBV10-3 and TRBJ1-6, with TRBD1 identical over 7 bases. V was clipped by 5 bases and J by 7 bases; unmatched bases: 8. The CDR3 has 15 residues. From germline, CDR1 is ENHRY and CDR2 SYGVKD. The CDR3, as DNA: TGTGCCATCAGTCCCAGGGGGAGCGACAATTCACCCCTCCACTTT. Protein: CAISPRGSDNSPLHF.

This clonotype was seen many times. The CDR3 coding sequence is TGTGCCAGCAGCTTGGACAGGCCGTATGGCTACACCTTC. Protein: CASSLDRPYGYTF. V is TRBV5-8 and J is TRBJ1-2; perhaps TRBD1 as D (5 bases). V lost 0 bases, J lost 5 bases, and 8 bases lay in between. This CDR3 has 13 amino acids. Looked up from germline, CDR1 is SGHTS and CDR2 is YDEGEE. Complete variable domain (other parts from reference TRBV5-8 and TRBJ1-2): EAGVTQSPTHLIKTRGQQATLRCSPISGHTSVYWYQQALGLGLQFLLWYDEGEERNRGNFPPRFSGRQFPNYSSELNVNALELEDSALYLCASSLDRPYGYTFGSGTRLTVV.

This clonotype has a count of ten or more. The germline gene is not matched at one end of the junction; a read error may be the cause. This sequence joins TRBV10-3 and TRBJ1-1, with D possibly TRBD1 on 5 matching bases. The CDR3 length is 14 residues. CDR1 is ENHRY and CDR2 is SYGVKD in the germline V gene. CDR3 DNA sequence: TGTGCCAGCAGTTACTCAGGGACGAACACTGAAGCTTTCTTT. Translation: CASSYSGTNTEAFF.

This clonotype appeared many times. Here the CDR3 DNA reads TGCAGCGTCCTCCTCTATTCAGCGGGAGCCTACGAGCAGTACTTC. Its protein is CSVLLYSAGAYEQYF. V and J are TRBV29-1 and TRBJ2-7; 8 nucleotides match TRBD2. The CDR3 contains 15 residues. Germline values: CDR1 SQVTM, CDR2 ANQGSEA. Trimming cost V 6 bases and J 2 bases; bases outside gene matches: 12.

Many counts were recorded for this clonotype. The chain combines TRBV10-3 with TRBJ2-7; D remains unclear. Per germline, CDR1 ENHRY and CDR2 SYGVKD. The ends were cut back, 0 bases at V and 2 bases at J, with 11 bases in the middle. This CDR3 region has 15 residues. CDR3: CAISESFATPYEQYF. CDR3 DNA: TGTGCCATCAGTGAGTCCTTCGCGACCCCCTACGAGCAGTACTTC.

This clonotype appeared many times. The chain carries TRBV10-3 and TRBJ1-1; D is unresolved. Germline CDR1 reads ENHRY; CDR2 reads SYGVKD. V shed 2 bases and J shed 1 base, with 8 bases lying between them. This CDR3 is built from 14 residues. CDR3 nucleotides: TGTGCCATCAGTGAGAATGGAGAGAACACTGAAGCTTTCTTT. Its translation: CAISENGENTEAFF.

This clonotype has a count of ten or more. The chain carries TRBV29-1 and TRBJ1-1; D may be TRBD1 (5 bases). CDR1 is SQVTM and CDR2 is ANQGSEA in the germline V gene. This CDR3 has 11 residues. CDR3 in amino acids: CSATVNTEAFF. The CDR3 DNA reads TGCAGTGCGACAGTGAACACTGAAGCTTTCTTT.

The rearrangement uses TRBV6-2 or TRBV6-3 and TRBJ1-2; D gene unclear. CDR3 length: 13 residues. Between the trimmed V and J ends, which lost 6 bases and 7 bases, there was a span of 15 bases. CDR1 is MNHEY and CDR2 is SVGEGT in the germline V gene. The CDR3: CASSSSALAGYTF. CDR3 bases: TGTGCCAGCAGCTCCTCGGCGCTGGCTGGCTACACCTTC.

As concerns this clonotype: The junction shows a germline mismatch at one end, possibly a read error. The V gene is TRBV10-3, the J gene TRBJ1-4; D is perhaps TRBD1 (5 bases). The germline V gene has CDR1 ENHRY and CDR2 SYGVKD. This CDR3 comprises 14 residues. In DNA, the CDR3 is TGTGCCAGCAGTTCAGGGTCCGGTAATGAAAAACTGTTTTTT. This gives the protein CASSSGSGNEKLFF.

This chain joins TRBV12-3 or TRBV12-4 and TRBJ2-7, with D perhaps TRBD1 (6 bases). V gave up 4 bases and J gave up 3 bases, with 13 bases separating them. CDR3 length: 14 residues. The CDR3 region is CASSSQGRNYEQYF. In DNA form, the CDR3 reads TGTGCCAGCAGTTCACAGGGAAGGAACTACGAGCAGTACTTC.